This T cell receptor beta chain was sequenced in a study of CD8 T cells in ankylosing spondylitis. Findings and limits, study-wide: Disease-linked clones bore a CD8+ phenotype and were relatively rare in peripheral blood. Typical of ankylosing spondylitis blood, it appeared, was a TCR beta motif of under 10 highly homologous variants. Certain motif variants had earlier appeared in reactive arthritis synovial fluid and blood. The clones that were linked to disease were reported to be significantly enriched in matched synovial fluid samples from ankylosing spondylitis patients.

The germline V gene has CDR1 PRHDT and CDR2 FYEKMQ (reference sequence). The CDR3 loop spans 15 amino acids. The germline V and J ends were trimmed by 4 bases and 3 bases, with 16 bases remaining between them. Quantitative 5'-RACE with molecular barcodes generated TCR beta libraries. TCRdb called the 5' RACE reads again in MiXCR, with one record for every CDR3 protein. The repertoire holds about 130,000 distinct CDR3 sequences, with 15% to 20% as singletons. This clonotype showed up just a few times. The antigen is unknown. The V call is TRBV13, the J call TRBJ2-7; D might be TRBD1 (6 bases). The sequencing sample was made of blood, either unsorted or a sorted T cell fraction (not recorded which). This TCR came from a male donor with ankylosing spondylitis. CDR3 in DNA: TGTGCCAGCAGCTCCCGGCCGCGAGGGGGCTACGAGCAGTACTTC. Translation: CASSSRPRGGYEQYF. Full variable domain (rest looked up from reference TRBV13 and TRBJ2-7): AAGVIQSPRHLIKEKRETATLKCYPIPRHDTVYWYQQGPGQDPQFLISFYEKMQSDKGSIPDRFSAQQFSDYHSELNMSSLELGDSALYFCASSSRPRGGYEQYFGPGTRLTVT.